This is a list of T cell receptor beta chains from one sample in a study of shared clonotypes between healthy human individuals. Assay: immunoSEQ multiplex PCR; the TCRdb copy retains only in-frame clones and omits some. The data contain roughly 500,000 clones, approximately 81% of them singletons. Sequences were obtained from PBMCs. These receptors all stem from a woman in her thirties or forties in good health. Some clones in this sample may be carry-over from other donors' samples. CDR3s include the opening cysteine and the closing phenylalanine or tryptophan. The order of the fields is V gene, J gene, D gene, clone size, CDR3 protein, CDR3 DNA. D genes are given only for firm matches. Expanded clones get a size class; other rows say once, few or many, or leave the size out.

TRBV28	TRBJ2-2	TRBD1	few	CASSSPGQGAAGELFF	TGTGCCAGCAGTTCGCCGGGACAGGGGGCGGCCGGGGAGCTGTTTTTT
TRBV18	TRBJ2-7	TRBD2	.	CASTTSGRAYEQYF	TGTGCCAGCACGACTAGCGGGAGGGCCTACGAGCAGTACTTC
TRBV7-9	TRBJ1-4	TRBD1	.	CASSLGTTGGKLFF	TGTGCCAGCAGCTTAGGTACAACAGGGGGAAAACTGTTTTTT
TRBV7-2	TRBJ1-3	.	few	CASSSGFGNTIYF	TGTGCCAGCAGCTCAGGGTTTGGAAACACCATATATTTT
TRBV11-3	TRBJ2-7	TRBD2	.	CASSPRTSPSEQYF	TGTGCCAGCAGCCCCAGGACTAGCCCCTCCGAGCAGTACTTC
TRBV28	TRBJ2-3	TRBD2	.	CASSPGGGGVADTQYF	TGTGCCAGCAGCCCCGGGGGGGGTGGAGTAGCAGATACGCAGTATTTT
TRBV5-1	TRBJ2-2	TRBD2	.	CASSFSGRSGELFF	TGCGCCAGCAGCTTTAGCGGGAGATCTGGGGAGCTGTTTTTT
TRBV7-8	TRBJ2-7	.	.	CASSLVPSAYEQYF	TGTGCCAGCAGCTTAGTCCCGTCAGCCTACGAGCAGTACTTC
TRBV27	TRBJ1-5	TRBD1	.	CASSRGQGQHQPQHF	TGTGCCAGCAGTCGGGGACAGGGACAGCATCAGCCCCAGCATTTT
TRBV28	TRBJ2-7	TRBD1	.	CASSSSGTGGYEQYF	TGTGCCAGCAGTTCCTCCGGGACAGGGGGGTACGAGCAGTACTTC
TRBV6-1	TRBJ2-7	.	.	CATVLYRALCWEQYF	TGTGCCACGGTTCTCTACAGGGCTTTGTGCTGGGAGCAGTACTTC
TRBV5-1	TRBJ1-3	.	.	CASSFSSGDAGNTIYF	TGCGCCAGCAGCTTTAGTTCAGGGGATGCTGGAAACACCATATATTTT
TRBV7-9	TRBJ1-4	.	.	CASSWGDNEKLFF	TGTGCCAGCAGCTGGGGGGATAATGAAAAACTGTTTTTT
TRBV7-3	TRBJ1-1	.	few	CASSIASSATFF	TGTGCCAGCAGCATAGCCTCGAGCGCAACTTTCTTT
TRBV18	TRBJ2-3	.	.	CASSRFGDTQYF	TGTGCCAGCTCTCGTTTTGGGGATACGCAGTATTTT
TRBV5-1	TRBJ2-5	.	.	CASSLGWGRETQYF	TGCGCCAGCAGCTTGGGGTGGGGCAGGGAGACCCAGTACTTC
TRBV28	TRBJ1-1	.	.	CASRTRWGTEAFF	TGTGCCAGCAGAACCCGGTGGGGCACTGAAGCTTTCTTT
TRBV7-2	TRBJ2-7	.	.	CASSLEWSTLYF	TGTGCCAGCAGCTTAGAGTGGTCCACGTTGTACTTC
TRBV30	TRBJ1-2	.	.	CAWSETRAPSTF	TGTGCCTGGAGTGAGACCAGGGCCCCTAGCACCTTC
TRBV4-1	TRBJ2-5	.	.	CASSQDAAGASRAQYF	TGCGCCAGCAGCCAAGACGCCGCGGGGGCCTCGAGGGCCCAGTACTTC
TRBV21-1	TRBJ1-1	.	few	CASSKLGRGRLSTEAFF	TGTGCCAGCAGCAAATTGGGCAGGGGGCGCTTAAGCACTGAAGCTTTCTTT
TRBV11-2	TRBJ1-1	.	.	CASSLSSSAVEAFF	TGTGCCAGCAGCTTGTCAAGCTCGGCCGTTGAAGCTTTCTTT
TRBV19	TRBJ1-2	.	.	CASRLDLNYGYTF	TGTGCCAGTAGGCTGGACCTTAACTATGGCTACACCTTC
TRBV28	TRBJ2-5	TRBD1	.	CASRKQGAGETQYF	TGTGCCAGCAGGAAACAGGGGGCCGGGGAGACCCAGTACTTC
TRBV18	TRBJ1-2	TRBD1	once	CASSPITTDRVRGYTF	TGTGCCAGCTCACCAATAACTACTGACAGGGTCCGAGGCTACACCTTC
TRBV30	TRBJ1-2	.	.	CAWSFQGNGYTF	TGTGCCTGGAGTTTTCAGGGAAATGGCTACACCTTC
TRBV11-3	TRBJ2-3	TRBD2	once	CASSQGTSGRGLRDTQYF	TGTGCCAGCAGCCAAGGGACTAGCGGGAGAGGTTTGAGAGATACGCAGTATTTT
TRBV7-2	TRBJ1-5	TRBD1	.	CASSLGDRNQPQHF	TGTGCCAGCAGCTTAGGGGACAGGAATCAGCCCCAGCATTTT
TRBV28	TRBJ2-5	.	.	CASSPRGLGVTETQYF	TGTGCCAGCAGCCCACGGGGGTTAGGGGTAACAGAGACCCAGTACTTC
TRBV2	TRBJ2-7	.	many	CASFGAQGGLAYEQYF	TGTGCCAGCTTCGGAGCCCAAGGAGGGTTGGCCTACGAGCAGTACTTC
TRBV11-2	TRBJ2-5	.	.	CASSATTEGETQYF	TGTGCCAGCAGCGCCACGACAGAGGGAGAGACCCAGTACTTC
TRBV29-1	TRBJ1-2	TRBD1	once	CSVTGQGDYGYTF	TGCAGCGTTACGGGACAGGGGGACTATGGCTACACCTTC
TRBV2	TRBJ2-7	TRBD2	.	CASSEGRGYQYF	TGTGCCAGCAGTGAAGGGCGGGGGTACCAGTACTTC
TRBV28	TRBJ1-5	TRBD1	.	CASGDRGNQPQHF	TGTGCCAGCGGTGACAGGGGCAATCAGCCCCAGCATTTT
TRBV5-1	TRBJ1-1	TRBD1	.	CASSVQGLNTEAFF	TGCGCCAGCAGCGTACAGGGGCTGAACACTGAAGCTTTCTTT
TRBV19	TRBJ2-1	.	.	CASSISGYNEQFF	TGTGCCAGTAGTATATCCGGTTACAATGAGCAGTTCTTC
TRBV6-5	TRBJ2-5	.	.	CASSLRRGLETQYF	TGTGCCAGCAGTCTCCGCCGAGGGCTGGAGACCCAGTACTTC
TRBV30	TRBJ1-5	TRBD1	.	CAWNPGTGDQPQHF	TGTGCCTGGAACCCCGGGACAGGGGACCAGCCCCAGCATTTT
TRBV9	TRBJ2-5	TRBD2	once	CASSPTSAQETQYF	TGTGCCAGCAGTCCGACTAGCGCGCAAGAGACCCAGTACTTC
TRBV11-3	TRBJ2-1	TRBD2	once	CASSGGGYNEQFF	TGTGCCAGCAGCGGGGGGGGATACAATGAGCAGTTCTTC
TRBV11-3	TRBJ1-4	.	.	CASSLPLRATNEKLFF	TGTGCCAGCAGCTTACCCCTGAGAGCAACTAATGAAAAACTGTTTTTT
TRBV5-4	TRBJ2-7	.	.	CASSLDTGRTESEQYF	TGTGCCAGCAGCTTGGATACGGGGAGAACGGAAAGCGAGCAGTACTTC
TRBV29-1	TRBJ2-3	.	.	CSVEEGTGTDTQYF	TGCAGCGTTGAAGAGGGAACGGGCACAGATACGCAGTATTTT
TRBV7-2	TRBJ1-4	TRBD1	few	CASSPWLGGGGEKLFF	TGTGCCAGCAGCCCTTGGCTGGGAGGGGGCGGTGAAAAACTGTTTTTT
TRBV7-2	TRBJ1-4	.	few	CASSPRWGVGEKLFF	TGTGCCAGCAGTCCGAGGTGGGGAGTCGGTGAAAAACTGTTTTTT
TRBV19	TRBJ2-7	.	.	CASSPRWSGVEQYF	TGTGCCAGTAGTCCCCGGTGGTCGGGGGTCGAGCAGTACTTC
TRBV7-2	TRBJ1-1	.	.	CASSFTENTEAFF	TGTGCCAGCAGCTTTACAGAGAACACTGAAGCTTTCTTT
TRBV6-1	TRBJ2-7	.	.	CASRGDGQIYEQYF	TGTGCCAGCAGAGGAGACGGACAGATCTACGAGCAGTACTTC
TRBV5-4	TRBJ1-2	TRBD1	.	CASSLVRGENYGYTF	TGTGCCAGCAGCTTGGTCAGGGGGGAAAACTATGGCTACACCTTC
TRBV29-1	TRBJ2-7	.	.	CSVEGLYYEQYF	TGCAGCGTTGAAGGGCTCTACTACGAGCAGTACTTC
TRBV19	TRBJ1-5	TRBD1	.	CARKGGRTQPQHF	TGTGCCAGAAAAGGGGGCCGAACTCAGCCCCAGCATTTT
TRBV5-6	TRBJ2-3	.	.	CASSLASGYSTDTQYF	TGTGCCAGCAGCTTGGCCAGCGGTTATAGCACAGATACGCAGTATTTT